This T cell receptor beta chain came from a study of blood T cell repertoires in COVID-19. With 4 bases removed from V and 0 bases from J, the gap between germline ends came to 15 bases. CDR3 length: 15 residues. Looked up from germline, CDR1 is GTSNPN and CDR2 is SVGIG (reference sequence). Here immunoSEQ multiplex PCR was the method, and the copy in TCRdb shows in-frame clones only, minus some. This sample has some 80,000 clones; 78% occur once, and the top ten carry about a third. The sequence was obtained from a man aged 60 to 69 with COVID-19, enrolled during active disease. The V call is TRBV30, the J call TRBJ1-1, with a possible D match to TRBD1 (6 bases). Sequenced input: peripheral blood. The CDR3 DNA reads TGTGCCTGGACGCCCCCGGACAGCCTGAACACTGAAGCTTTCTTT. Protein product: CAWTPPDSLNTEAFF.